The T cell receptor (beta chain) under discussion was sequenced for a study of blood T cells in healthy people across ages. Primers used in a second PCR of about 6 to 11 cycles were a sample-barcoded 5' primer and a J-beta primer mix. Using its own MiXCR run on the 5' RACE reads, TCRdb lists one record per CDR3 protein. The profile shows 950,000 to 1,200,000 distinct CDR3 sequences, roughly two fifths of them singletons. Study-wide results and limits: What prevented conclusive comparison of naive and antigen-experienced cells was that PBMCs were unsorted. Age advanced and TCR beta diversity per million T cells fell, roughly linearly.

Per-sample PBMC isolation yielded at least 6 million cells. As regards this clonotype: Its antigen remains unknown. Compared with germline, one end of the junction differs, possibly owing to a read error.

The germline V gene has CDR1 MNHNY and CDR2 SVGAGI (reference sequence). The CDR3 covers 15 residues. Material: blood. The chain employs TRBV6-6 and TRBJ1-2; TRBD1 matches at 7 bases. This receptor was taken from a man younger than 30 in good health. Here the CDR3 reads CASNIAGTANYDYTF. As DNA, the CDR3 is TGTGCCAGCAACATAGCCGGGACAGCCAACTATGACTACACCTTC.